The rows below give T cell receptor beta chains drawn from one sample of a study of radiotherapy plus CTLA-4 blockade in lung cancer. The protocol was immunoSEQ multiplex PCR, while the TCRdb copy is restricted to in-frame clones and leaves out a portion. The table shows 81,000 or so clones, with about 88% occurring only once. The input for sequencing was peripheral blood, taken from a patient treated with radiotherapy plus ipilimumab. These receptors came from a human donor with non-small cell lung cancer who had stable disease on radiotherapy plus ipilimumab. The CDR3 runs from the conserved cysteine through the conserved F or W. D genes are given only for firm matches. Not all rows give a size; the values are once, few, many and, for expanded clones, a class.

d_call: NA; v_call: TRBV10-2; clone_size: NA; j_call: TRBJ2-1; cdr3_aa: CASSESMRIGQFF; cdr3_nt: TGCGCCAGCAGTGAGTCGATGAGGATTGGGCAGTTCTTC
d_call: TRBD1; v_call: TRBV6-1; clone_size: NA; j_call: TRBJ1-3; cdr3_aa: CASSGGTATGNTIYF; cdr3_nt: TGTGCCAGCAGTGGGGGGACAGCTACTGGAAACACCATATATTTT
d_call: TRBD1; v_call: TRBV2; clone_size: NA; j_call: TRBJ2-3; cdr3_aa: CASQGQFSTDTQYF; cdr3_nt: TGTGCCAGCCAGGGACAGTTTAGCACAGATACGCAGTATTTT
d_call: NA; v_call: TRBV9; clone_size: NA; j_call: TRBJ2-7; cdr3_aa: CASSVGSASYEQYF; cdr3_nt: TGTGCCAGCAGCGTAGGATCAGCCTCCTACGAGCAGTACTTC
d_call: NA; v_call: TRBV5-4; clone_size: NA; j_call: TRBJ1-5; cdr3_aa: CASSLEGVGNQPQHF; cdr3_nt: TGTGCCAGCAGCTTGGAAGGGGTGGGCAATCAGCCCCAGCATTTT
d_call: NA; v_call: TRBV30; clone_size: NA; j_call: TRBJ1-2; cdr3_aa: CAWNPGEYGYTF; cdr3_nt: TGTGCCTGGAACCCGGGGGAGTATGGCTACACCTTC
d_call: NA; v_call: TRBV6-4; clone_size: NA; j_call: TRBJ2-3; cdr3_aa: CASSDSGGATDTQYF; cdr3_nt: TGTGCCAGCAGTGACTCAGGGGGGGCTACAGATACGCAGTATTTT
d_call: TRBD1; v_call: TRBV5-4; clone_size: NA; j_call: TRBJ2-5; cdr3_aa: CASSSGTGVQETQYF; cdr3_nt: TGTGCCAGCAGCTCCGGGACAGGGGTCCAAGAGACCCAGTACTTC
d_call: TRBD1; v_call: TRBV7-2; clone_size: few; j_call: TRBJ1-2; cdr3_aa: CASIGTGADYGYTF; cdr3_nt: TGTGCCAGCATCGGGACAGGGGCGGACTATGGCTACACCTTC
d_call: TRBD2; v_call: TRBV9; clone_size: once; j_call: TRBJ2-5; cdr3_aa: CASSPQGLAETQYF; cdr3_nt: TGTGCCAGCAGTCCTCAAGGACTAGCCGAGACCCAGTACTTC
d_call: NA; v_call: TRBV5-1; clone_size: NA; j_call: TRBJ2-1; cdr3_aa: CASSLAGASSYNEQFF; cdr3_nt: TGCGCCAGCAGCTTGGCCGGGGCTAGTAGCTACAATGAGCAGTTCTTC
d_call: NA; v_call: TRBV28; clone_size: NA; j_call: TRBJ1-5; cdr3_aa: CASGDSRGGGPQHF; cdr3_nt: TGTGCAAGCGGGGATTCCAGGGGAGGAGGTCCCCAGCATTTT
d_call: TRBD2; v_call: TRBV18; clone_size: once; j_call: TRBJ2-7; cdr3_aa: CASSLAGAGYEQYF; cdr3_nt: TGTGCCAGCTCCCTAGCGGGGGCCGGGTACGAGCAGTACTTC
d_call: NA; v_call: TRBV7-2; clone_size: NA; j_call: TRBJ2-4; cdr3_aa: CASSSGPNIQYF; cdr3_nt: TGTGCCAGCAGCTCCGGACCAAACATTCAGTACTTC
d_call: TRBD1; v_call: TRBV28; clone_size: NA; j_call: TRBJ2-1; cdr3_aa: CASSYETGGVLNEQFF; cdr3_nt: TGTGCCAGCAGTTATGAGACAGGGGGAGTCCTGAATGAGCAGTTCTTC